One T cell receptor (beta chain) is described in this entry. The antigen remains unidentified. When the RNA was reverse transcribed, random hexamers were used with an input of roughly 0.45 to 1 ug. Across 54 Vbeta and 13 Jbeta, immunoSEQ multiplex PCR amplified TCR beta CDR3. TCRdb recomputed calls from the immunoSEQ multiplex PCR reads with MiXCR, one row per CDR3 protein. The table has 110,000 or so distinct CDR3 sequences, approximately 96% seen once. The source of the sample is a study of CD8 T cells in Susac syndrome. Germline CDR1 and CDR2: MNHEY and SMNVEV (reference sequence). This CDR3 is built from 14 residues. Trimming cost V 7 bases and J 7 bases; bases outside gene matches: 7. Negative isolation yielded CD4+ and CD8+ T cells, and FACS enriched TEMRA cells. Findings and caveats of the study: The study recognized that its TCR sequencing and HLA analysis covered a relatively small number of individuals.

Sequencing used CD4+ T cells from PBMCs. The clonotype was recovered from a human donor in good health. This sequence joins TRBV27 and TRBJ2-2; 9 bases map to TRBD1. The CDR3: CASTEQGAGGELFF. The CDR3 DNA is TGTGCCAGCACAGAACAGGGGGCTGGCGGGGAGCTGTTTTTT.